Below, 8 T cell receptor beta chains from the same sample are listed, as sequenced in a study of blood T cell repertoires in COVID-19. Profiled with immunoSEQ multiplex PCR; TCRdb holds only in-frame clones, not every one. This sample has 150,000 to 200,000 clones, with just under 85% found just once. What was sequenced was peripheral blood. The receptor set was obtained from a woman older than 75 with COVID-19, enrolled during active disease.

This sequence joins TRBV18 and TRBJ2-3; D gene unclear. CDR1 and CDR2 (germline): KGHSH, LQKENI. V was pared by 3 bases and J by 4 bases, with 11 bases between. The CDR3 consists of 14 residues. Here the CDR3 DNA reads TGTGCCAGCTCACCTGTGCTAGTAGCAGATACGCAGTATTTT. This translates into CASSPVLVADTQYF.

J is TRBJ1-5 and V is TRBV11-2; D is unresolved. This CDR3 region has 15 residues. The germline V gene encodes CDR1 SGHAT and CDR2 FQNNGV. The germline V and J ends were trimmed by 0 bases and 4 bases, with 10 bases remaining between them. CDR3 residues: CASSLDPGWNQPQHF. The CDR3 DNA is TGTGCCAGCAGCTTAGATCCGGGGTGGAATCAGCCCCAGCATTTT.

The rearrangement uses TRBV9 and TRBJ2-7; 9 nucleotides agree with TRBD2. This CDR3 has 16 residues. CDR1 and CDR2 (germline): SGDLS, YYNGEE. V trimming: 0 bases; J trimming: 2 bases; junction bases outside the gene matches: 6. The CDR3 coding sequence is TGTGCCAGCAGCGTAGCGGCGGGAGGGCTCCCCTACGAGCAGTACTTC. It encodes CASSVAAGGLPYEQYF.

The V and J genes are TRBV4-1 and TRBJ1-4, with D maybe TRBD1 (6 bases). Germline V CDR1 and CDR2: MGHRA, YSYEKL. This CDR3 spans 16 amino acids. V lost 0 bases and J 6 bases, leaving 14 bases between the germline ends. CDR3 bases: TGCGCCAGCAGCCAAGACAACACAGGGACGGATGAAAAACTGTTTTTT. It codes for CASSQDNTGTDEKLFF.

The chain couples TRBV18 to TRBJ2-4; 7 positions agree with TRBD2. In germline, CDR1 is KGHSH, CDR2 LQKENI. This CDR3 spans 13 amino acids. The V segment lost 3 bases and the J segment 8 bases; nucleotides outside the gene matches: 4. The CDR3 is CASSPGDYDIQYF. The CDR3 DNA follows: TGTGCCAGCTCACCTGGGGACTATGACATTCAGTACTTC.

A single count supports this clone. This rearrangement joins TRBV5-6 to TRBJ1-2; weak D call: TRBD1 (6 bases). CDR3 length: 15 residues. V was trimmed by 4 bases and J by 4 bases, leaving 17 bases between them. CDR1 SGHDT and CDR2 YYEEEE come from the germline V gene. CDR3 sequence (DNA): TGTGCCAGCAGCCCGAAGTTACAGGGCTTCTATGGCTACACCTTC. Protein product: CASSPKLQGFYGYTF.

The V gene is TRBV19, the J gene TRBJ1-5; no definite D call. The germline V and J ends were trimmed by 5 bases and 1 base, with 9 bases remaining between them. From germline, CDR1 is LNHDA and CDR2 SQIVND (reference sequence). The CDR3 extends over 14 amino acids. The CDR3 loop is CASSSPGSNQPQHF. CDR3 coding DNA: TGTGCCAGTAGTTCCCCAGGAAGCAATCAGCCCCAGCATTTT.

The chain is built from TRBV5-4 and TRBJ2-2, with 10 positions matching TRBD1. The CDR3 consists of 18 residues. J was trimmed by 5 bases and V by 4 bases; bases with no gene match: 14. CDR1 and CDR2 from the germline V gene are SGHNT and YYREEE (reference sequence). DNA for the CDR3: TGTGCCAGCAGCAAAGTTGTCGGACAGGGGGTGAAAACCGGGGAGCTGTTTTTT. Residues: CASSKVVGQGVKTGELFF.